What follows describes a single TCR beta chain. The clone's antigen remains unknown. At one of its ends the junction is not consistent with the germline gene, which may arise from a read error. Using a constant-region primer and ProtoScript II reverse transcriptase, TCRbeta-specific cDNA was reverse-transcribed from 500 to 650 ng total RNA. The TCRbeta libraries were prepared through three rounds of nested multiplex PCR following a slightly modified ARM-PCR procedure. Each of the first two PCR rounds ran for about 10 cycles and used multiplex TRBV1-TRBV30 forward primers together with a Cbeta reverse primer. Sample barcodes and Illumina adapters were attached in a final 25-cycle PCR using Deep VentR polymerase. Before sequencing, amplicons of 200-500 bp were gel-purified using a QIAquick gel extraction kit. An Illumina HiSeq 2500 was used to sequence the TCRbeta amplicons, generating 250-bp paired-end reads. The source study handled its data this way. Reads were quality-trimmed with Trimmomatic v0.33, and paired reads were merged with FLASH v1.2.11 to recover full CDR3 sequences. MiGEC v1.2.1b assigned V, D and J germline segments to the rearranged TCRbeta sequences. Clonotype statistics, along with Shannon-Wiener diversity indices, were calculated using VDJtools v1.0.0. To reduce sampling bias, subsequent analyses other than the diversity analysis used only the 250 most abundant clonotypes in each sample. TCRdb reprocessing: public reads trimmed at Q25 with fastp, clones called with MiXCR, in-frame beta chains kept. A single entry per CDR3 protein holds the most common genes and DNA from its merged rows. TCRdb, rather than the study authors, made the V and J calls. The sample yields 200,000 or so distinct CDR3 sequences; about two thirds were counted once. In total, the top ten clones hold around 7.1% of the sample.

The sample comes from a study of tumor-infiltrating lymphocytes in primary liver carcinoma (dated by TCRdb to about 2017). General notes on the study: Between late 2015 and early 2016, several patients in China with histopathologically diagnosed primary liver carcinoma had surgical resection. Hepatocellular carcinoma (four) or combined HCC and intrahepatic cholangiocarcinoma (one) was present in the five patients, who were three men and two women aged 30 to 69 years. The tumors of the five patients were staged as T1-T3 N0M0, with maximum diameters ranging from about 4 to 10 cm. Samples yielded roughly 3.65 to 7.5 million productive TCRbeta reads; read depth did not differ significantly between tissue types. TCRbeta repertoire sequencing, expression microarrays and whole-exome sequencing were combined in the study across five regions of each liver tumor, with adjacent normal tissue and blood also included. A total of around 35 specimens from 5 patients, comprising some 25 tumor regions, 5 adjacent noncancerous liver tissues and 5 peripheral blood samples, were covered by TCRbeta repertoire sequencing. Repertoires from technical replicates were highly reproducible, with mean shared-clone rates about 0.91 and correlation coefficients above 0.95.

TRIzol reagent was used to extract blood RNA from unsorted whole blood, while the DNeasy Blood & Tissue kit provided the germline DNA. Patients had chronic HBV infection and were treatment-naive at sampling. Around 4 milliliters of peripheral blood were collected into K2EDTA tubes before surgery. Taken from the germline V gene (reference sequence), the CDR1 and CDR2 loops are SEHNR and FQNEAQ. The CDR3, from cysteine to phenylalanine, totals 16 residues. Just the 48-base CDR3 DNA is kept, in frame starting at base 1. Results the study describes overall, beyond this receptor: Repertoire overlap was found to be higher between tumor regions (mean roughly 36%) than between tumor-adjacent (roughly 17%) or tumor-blood (approximately 15%) pairs, consistent with antigen-driven expansion. Compared with blood, tumors had a significantly larger share of the repertoire taken up by the top 250 clones (p = 0.039). Only the TCR beta chain was sequenced, so true repertoire diversity is likely underestimated because unpaired alpha chains were not captured. Since the samples were bulk and unsorted, there was no way to compare CD4+ and CD8+ T cell repertoires. The study included only four or five patients, and the authors note findings should be validated in a larger study.

This chain is built from TRBV7-9 and TRBJ1-2; the D gene is not confidently resolved. Sequenced: peripheral blood. The source is a woman aged 55-75 years with primary liver carcinoma and hepatitis B virus infection. The nucleotide sequence reads as follows: TGTGCTAGCAGCTCTTCAGGCCGGGGAGCCGCGGCTGGCTGCACCTTC. Its amino acids are CASSSSGRGAAAGCTF.